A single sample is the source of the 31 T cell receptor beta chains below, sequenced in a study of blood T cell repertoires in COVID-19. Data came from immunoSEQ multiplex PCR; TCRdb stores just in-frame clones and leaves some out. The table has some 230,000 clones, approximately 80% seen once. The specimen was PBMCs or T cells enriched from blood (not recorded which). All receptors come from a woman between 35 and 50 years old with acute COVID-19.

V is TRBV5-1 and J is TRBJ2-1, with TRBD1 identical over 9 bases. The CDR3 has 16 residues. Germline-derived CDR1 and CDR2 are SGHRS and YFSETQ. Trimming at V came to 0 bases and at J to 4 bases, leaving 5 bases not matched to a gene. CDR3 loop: CASSLAGGQGYNEQFF. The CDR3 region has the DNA TGCGCCAGCAGCTTGGCCGGGGGACAGGGTTACAATGAGCAGTTCTTC.

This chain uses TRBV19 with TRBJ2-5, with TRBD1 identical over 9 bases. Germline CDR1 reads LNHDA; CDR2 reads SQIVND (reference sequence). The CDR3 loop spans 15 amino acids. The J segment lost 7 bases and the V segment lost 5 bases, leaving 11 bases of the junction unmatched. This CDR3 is CASSPTGGAQGTQYF. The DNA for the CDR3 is TGTGCCAGTAGTCCCACAGGGGGCGCCCAGGGGACCCAGTACTTC.

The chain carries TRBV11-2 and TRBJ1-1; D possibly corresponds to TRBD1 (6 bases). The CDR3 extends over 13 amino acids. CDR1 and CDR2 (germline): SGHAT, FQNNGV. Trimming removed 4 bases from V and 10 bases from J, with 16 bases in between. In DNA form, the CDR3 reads TGTGCCAGCAGCTCCCAGGGGCGGGGGGGAGCTTTCTTT. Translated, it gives CASSSQGRGGAFF.

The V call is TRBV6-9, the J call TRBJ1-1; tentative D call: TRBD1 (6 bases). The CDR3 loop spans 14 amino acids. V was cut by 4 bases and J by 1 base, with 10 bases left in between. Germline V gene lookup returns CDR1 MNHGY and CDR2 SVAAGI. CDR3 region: CASSFNRENTEAFF. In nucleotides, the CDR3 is TGTGCCAGCAGTTTTAACAGGGAGAACACTGAAGCTTTCTTT.

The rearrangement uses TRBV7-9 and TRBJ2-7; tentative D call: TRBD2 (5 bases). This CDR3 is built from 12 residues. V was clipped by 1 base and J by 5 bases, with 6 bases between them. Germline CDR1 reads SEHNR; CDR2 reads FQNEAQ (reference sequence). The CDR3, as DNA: TGTGCCAGCAGCTTAGGGCGGGACGAGCAGTACTTC. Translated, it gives CASSLGRDEQYF. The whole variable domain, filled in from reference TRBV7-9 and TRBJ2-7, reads DTGVSQNPRHKITKRGQNVTFRCDPISEHNRLYWYRQTLGQGPEFLTYFQNEAQLEKSRLLSDRFSAERPKGSFSTLEIQRTEQGDSAMYLCASSLGRDEQYFGPGTRLTVT.

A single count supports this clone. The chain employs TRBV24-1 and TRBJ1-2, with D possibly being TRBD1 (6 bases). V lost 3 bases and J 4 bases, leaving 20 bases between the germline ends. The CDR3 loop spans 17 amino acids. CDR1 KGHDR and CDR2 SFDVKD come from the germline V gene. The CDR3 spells CATSDPSFGGEGYGYTF. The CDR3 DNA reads TGTGCCACCAGTGATCCCTCCTTTGGGGGCGAAGGCTATGGCTACACCTTC.

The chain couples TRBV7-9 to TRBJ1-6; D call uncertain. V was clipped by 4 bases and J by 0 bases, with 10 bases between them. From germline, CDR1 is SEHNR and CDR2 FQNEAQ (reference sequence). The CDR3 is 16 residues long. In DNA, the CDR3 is TGTGCCAGCAGCTCGTTTACCAGCTCCTATAATTCACCCCTCCACTTT. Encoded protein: CASSSFTSSYNSPLHF.

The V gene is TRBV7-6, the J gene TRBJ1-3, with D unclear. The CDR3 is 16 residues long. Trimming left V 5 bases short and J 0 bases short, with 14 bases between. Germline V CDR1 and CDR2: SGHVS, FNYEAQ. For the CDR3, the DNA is TGTGCCAGCAGCCCCGGTCCTGGTTACTCTGGAAACACCATATATTTT. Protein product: CASSPGPGYSGNTIYF.

This chain's CDR3 is CASSLSRASTRNTEAFF. CDR3 nucleotide sequence: TGTGCCAGCAGTTTATCAAGGGCCTCCACTAGGAACACTGAAGCTTTCTTT. This chain uses TRBV27 with TRBJ1-1, with no clear D. V lost 0 bases and J lost 1, with 15 bases in between. The CDR3 contains 17 residues. Germline CDR1 reads MNHEY; CDR2 reads SMNVEV (reference sequence).

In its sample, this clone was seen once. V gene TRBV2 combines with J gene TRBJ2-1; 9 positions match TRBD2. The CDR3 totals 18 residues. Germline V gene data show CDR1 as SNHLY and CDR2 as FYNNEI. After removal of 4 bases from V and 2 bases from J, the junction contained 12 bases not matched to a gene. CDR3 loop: CASSGGVLAGTTYNEQFF. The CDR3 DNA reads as TGTGCCAGCAGTGGGGGGGTTCTAGCGGGGACTACCTACAATGAGCAGTTCTTC.

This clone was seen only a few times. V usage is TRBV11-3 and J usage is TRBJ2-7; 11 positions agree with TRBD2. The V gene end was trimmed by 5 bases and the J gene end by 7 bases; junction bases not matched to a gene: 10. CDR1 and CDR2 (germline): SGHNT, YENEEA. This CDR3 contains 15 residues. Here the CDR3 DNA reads TGTGCCAGCAGCACCGGACTAGCGGGTCTGGGGGAGCAGTACTTC. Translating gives CASSTGLAGLGEQYF.

The CDR3 coding sequence is TGCGCCAGCAGCCAAGGATCCGGACCGAGTAGCGGGCAGTATTTT. Translated, it gives CASSQGSGPSSGQYF. The V and J genes are TRBV4-1 and TRBJ2-3; possibly TRBD2 for D (6 bases). This CDR3 contains 15 residues. Trimming cost V 1 base and J 11 bases, with 19 bases left between them. Germline V lookup: CDR1 MGHRA, CDR2 YSYEKL.

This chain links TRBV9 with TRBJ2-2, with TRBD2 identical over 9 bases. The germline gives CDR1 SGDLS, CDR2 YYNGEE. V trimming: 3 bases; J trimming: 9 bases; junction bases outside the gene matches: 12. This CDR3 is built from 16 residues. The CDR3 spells CASSAPQASGKWELFF. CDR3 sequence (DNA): TGTGCCAGCAGCGCCCCCCAGGCTAGCGGGAAGTGGGAGCTGTTTTTT.

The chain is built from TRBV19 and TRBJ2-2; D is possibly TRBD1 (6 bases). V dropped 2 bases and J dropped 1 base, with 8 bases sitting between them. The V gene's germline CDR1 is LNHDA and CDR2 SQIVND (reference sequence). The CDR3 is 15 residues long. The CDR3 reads CASSIWDKNTGELFF. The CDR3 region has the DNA TGTGCCAGTAGTATATGGGACAAGAACACCGGGGAGCTGTTTTTT.

Here the CDR3 DNA reads TGTGCCAGCAGCGGGGGGACTCTGAACACTGAAGCTTTCTTT. Its translation: CASSGGTLNTEAFF. J is TRBJ1-1 and V is TRBV5-4; possibly TRBD1 for D (5 bases). CDR1 is SGHNT, CDR2 YYREEE, per germline (reference sequence). CDR3 length: 14 amino acids. Trimming shortened V by 4 bases and J by 0 bases, and 10 bases separated the two germline ends.

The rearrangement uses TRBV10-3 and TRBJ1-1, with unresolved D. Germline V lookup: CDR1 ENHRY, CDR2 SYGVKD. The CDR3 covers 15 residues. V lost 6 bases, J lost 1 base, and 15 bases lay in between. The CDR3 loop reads CAISSNEGRNTEAFF. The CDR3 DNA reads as TGTGCCATCAGCAGTAACGAAGGGAGGAACACTGAAGCTTTCTTT.

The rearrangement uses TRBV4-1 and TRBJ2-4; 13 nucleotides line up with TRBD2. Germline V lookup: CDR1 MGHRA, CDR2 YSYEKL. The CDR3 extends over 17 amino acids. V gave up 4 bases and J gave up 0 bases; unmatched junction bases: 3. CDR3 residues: CASSRLAGGLAKNIQYF. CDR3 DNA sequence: TGCGCCAGCAGCCGACTAGCGGGAGGACTAGCCAAAAACATTCAGTACTTC.

As DNA, the CDR3 is TGTGCCAGCAGCCCGGGGACTAGCGGTACCCTAGCCAAAAACATTCAGTACTTC. Translation gives CASSPGTSGTLAKNIQYF. The rearrangement uses TRBV7-8 and TRBJ2-4, with 11 bases aligning to TRBD2. Germline-derived CDR1 and CDR2 are SGHVS and FQNEAQ. The CDR3 totals 18 residues. J gave up 0 bases and V 5 bases, and 9 bases lay outside the gene matches.

CDR3 region: CASSPLHEGAHGYTF. CDR3 DNA: TGTGCCAGCAGCCCTCTCCACGAGGGGGCGCATGGCTACACCTTC. V and J are TRBV28 and TRBJ1-2; 7 bases align to TRBD1. The V and J ends lost 6 bases and 6 bases, in that order; junction bases with no gene match: 13. This CDR3 contains 15 residues. The V gene's germline CDR1 is MDHEN and CDR2 SYDVKM.

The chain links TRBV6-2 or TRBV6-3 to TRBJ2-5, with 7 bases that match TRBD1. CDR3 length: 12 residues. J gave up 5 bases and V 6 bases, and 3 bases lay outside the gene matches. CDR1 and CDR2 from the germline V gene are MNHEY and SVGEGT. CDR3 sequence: CASSSTGETQYF. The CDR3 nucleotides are TGTGCCAGCAGCTCGACAGGGGAGACCCAGTACTTC.

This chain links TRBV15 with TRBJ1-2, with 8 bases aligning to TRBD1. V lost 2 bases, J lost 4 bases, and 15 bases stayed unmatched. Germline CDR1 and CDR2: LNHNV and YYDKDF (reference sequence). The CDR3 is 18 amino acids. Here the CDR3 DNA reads TGTGCCACCAGCAGACCTCACCACGGCGGACAGGGAGCCTATGGCTACACCTTC. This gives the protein CATSRPHHGGQGAYGYTF.

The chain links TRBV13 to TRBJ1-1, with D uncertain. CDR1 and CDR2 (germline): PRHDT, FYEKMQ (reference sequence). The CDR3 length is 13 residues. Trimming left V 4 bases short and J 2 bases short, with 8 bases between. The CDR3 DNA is TGTGCCAGCAGCTCAGTCTTAAACACTGAAGCTTTCTTT. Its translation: CASSSVLNTEAFF. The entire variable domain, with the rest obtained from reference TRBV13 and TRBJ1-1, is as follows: AAGVIQSPRHLIKEKRETATLKCYPIPRHDTVYWYQQGPGQDPQFLISFYEKMQSDKGSIPDRFSAQQFSDYHSELNMSSLELGDSALYFCASSSVLNTEAFFGQGTRLTVV.

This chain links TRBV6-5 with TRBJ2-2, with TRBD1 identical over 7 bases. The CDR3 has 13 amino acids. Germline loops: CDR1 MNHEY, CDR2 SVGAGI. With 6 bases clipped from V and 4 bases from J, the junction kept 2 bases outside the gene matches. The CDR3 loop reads CASRRDSTGELFF. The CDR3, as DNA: TGTGCCAGCAGGAGGGACAGCACCGGGGAGCTGTTTTTT.

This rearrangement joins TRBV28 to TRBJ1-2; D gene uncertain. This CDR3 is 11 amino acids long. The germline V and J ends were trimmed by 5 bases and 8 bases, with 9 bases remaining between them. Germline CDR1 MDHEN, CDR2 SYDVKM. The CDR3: CASSLSTGYTF. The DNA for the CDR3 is TGTGCCAGCAGTCTCTCTACCGGCTACACCTTC.

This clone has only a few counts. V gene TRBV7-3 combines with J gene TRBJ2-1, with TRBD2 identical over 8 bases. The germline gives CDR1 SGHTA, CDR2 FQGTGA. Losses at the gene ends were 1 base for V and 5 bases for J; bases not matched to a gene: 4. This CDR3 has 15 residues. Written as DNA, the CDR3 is TGTGCCAGCAGCTTAAACGGGGGGGATAACAATGAGCAGTTCTTC. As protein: CASSLNGGDNNEQFF. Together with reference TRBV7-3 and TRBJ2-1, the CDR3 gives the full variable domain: GAGVSQTPSNKVTEKGKYVELRCDPISGHTALYWYRQSLGQGPEFLIYFQGTGAADDSGLPNDRFFAVRPEGSVSTLKIQRTERGDSAVYLCASSLNGGDNNEQFFGPGTRLTVL.

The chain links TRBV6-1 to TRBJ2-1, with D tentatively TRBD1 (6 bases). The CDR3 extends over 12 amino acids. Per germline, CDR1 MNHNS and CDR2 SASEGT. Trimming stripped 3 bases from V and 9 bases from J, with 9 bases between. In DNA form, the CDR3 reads TGTGCCAGCAGTGATTCAGGGGTTGAGCAGTTCTTC. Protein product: CASSDSGVEQFF.

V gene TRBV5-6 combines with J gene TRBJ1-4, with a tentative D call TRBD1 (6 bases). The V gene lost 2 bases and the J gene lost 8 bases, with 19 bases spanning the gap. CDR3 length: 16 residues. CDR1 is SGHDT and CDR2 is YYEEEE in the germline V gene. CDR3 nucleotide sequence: TGTGCCAGCAGCTTTGGGGGCGCCGGGCTTACGGAAAAACTGTTTTTT. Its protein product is CASSFGGAGLTEKLFF.

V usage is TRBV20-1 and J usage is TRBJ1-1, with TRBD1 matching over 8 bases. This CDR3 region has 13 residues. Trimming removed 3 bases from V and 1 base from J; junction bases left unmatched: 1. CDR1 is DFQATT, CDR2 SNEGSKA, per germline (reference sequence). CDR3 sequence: CSASGTGNTEAFF. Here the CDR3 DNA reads TGCAGTGCTAGTGGGACAGGGAACACTGAAGCTTTCTTT.

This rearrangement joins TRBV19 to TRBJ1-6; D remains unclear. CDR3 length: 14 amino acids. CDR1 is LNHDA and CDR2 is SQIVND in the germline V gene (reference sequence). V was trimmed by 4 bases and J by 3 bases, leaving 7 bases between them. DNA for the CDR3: TGTGCCAGTAGTACCGGGAACTATAATTCACCCCTCCACTTT. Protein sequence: CASSTGNYNSPLHF.

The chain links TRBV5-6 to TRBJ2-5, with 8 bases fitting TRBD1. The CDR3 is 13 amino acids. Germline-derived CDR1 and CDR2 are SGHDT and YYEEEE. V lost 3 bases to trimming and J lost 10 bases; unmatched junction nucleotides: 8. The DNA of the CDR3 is TGTGCCAGCAGCTGGAGGGACAGGCGTAACCAGTACTTC. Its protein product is CASSWRDRRNQYF. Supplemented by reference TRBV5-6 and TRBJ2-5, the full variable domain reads DAGVTQSPTHLIKTRGQQVTLRCSPKSGHDTVSWYQQALGQGPQFIFQYYEEEERQRGNFPDRFSGHQFPNYSSELNVNALLLGDSALYLCASSWRDRRNQYFGPGTRLLVL.

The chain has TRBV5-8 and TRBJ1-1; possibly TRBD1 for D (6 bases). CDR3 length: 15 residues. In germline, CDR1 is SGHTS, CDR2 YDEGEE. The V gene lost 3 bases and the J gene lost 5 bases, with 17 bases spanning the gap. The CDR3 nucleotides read TGTGCCAGCAGCTGGCCTCAGGGGATAAGGACTGAAGCTTTCTTT. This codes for CASSWPQGIRTEAFF.